The rows below give T cell receptor beta chains drawn from one sample of a study of T cell responses to AZD1222 COVID-19 vaccine. Produced via immunoSEQ multiplex PCR; TCRdb's table is partial and in-frame only. The sample holds 150,000 or so clones, approximately 89% seen once. Sample: peripheral blood, taken on day 0 of AZD1222 vaccination. The receptors derive from an adult in good health. Both conserved end residues are part of each CDR3. D genes are given only for firm matches. Size is omitted from some rows. Given values are once, few, many or a class for expanded clones.

V	size	J	D	CDR3	DNA
TRBV11-2	.	TRBJ2-7	.	CASSLDDPYEQYF	TGTGCCAGCAGCTTAGATGATCCCTACGAGCAGTACTTC
TRBV6-5	.	TRBJ1-1	.	CASSYLFDSPNTEAFF	TGTGCCAGCAGTTACCTATTCGACAGCCCGAACACTGAAGCTTTCTTT
TRBV7-9	.	TRBJ2-5	TRBD2	CASSLRLAGVWRSETQYF	TGTGCCAGCAGCTTGAGACTAGCGGGAGTGTGGCGGTCGGAGACCCAGTACTTC
TRBV7-9	.	TRBJ1-2	.	CASSSDVGAYGYTF	TGTGCCAGCAGCTCGGATGTGGGGGCGTATGGCTACACCTTC
TRBV11-3	once	TRBJ2-3	TRBD2	CASSLGTRHADTQYF	TGTGCCAGCAGCTTGGGGACTAGGCACGCAGATACGCAGTATTTT
TRBV27	.	TRBJ1-2	.	CASRDQGWYGYTF	TGTGCCAGCAGAGATCAGGGGTGGTATGGCTACACCTTC
TRBV19	.	TRBJ2-2	.	CASSIAGGELFF	TGTGCCAGTAGTATCGCCGGGGGGGAGCTGTTTTTT
TRBV5-6	.	TRBJ2-4	.	CASSPRWGEAGIQYF	TGTGCCAGCAGTCCTAGGTGGGGAGAGGCGGGCATTCAGTACTTC
TRBV27	.	TRBJ1-5	.	CASSLSIQYSNQPQHF	TGTGCCAGCAGTTTATCAATCCAGTATAGCAATCAGCCCCAGCATTTT
TRBV19	.	TRBJ1-1	.	CASSSGLPEAFF	TGTGCCAGTAGTAGCGGCTTGCCTGAAGCTTTCTTT
TRBV7-8	.	TRBJ1-2	TRBD1	CASSLEGQVYGYTF	TGTGCCAGCAGCTTAGAGGGACAGGTCTATGGCTACACCTTC
TRBV19	.	TRBJ1-1	TRBD1	CASSLVQGATEAFF	TGTGCCAGTTCATTAGTACAGGGGGCCACTGAAGCTTTCTTT
TRBV6-2/TRBV6-3	.	TRBJ1-2	TRBD1	CASSQTDPGQTYGYTF	TGTGCCAGCAGCCAGACGGACCCGGGACAGACGTATGGCTACACCTTC
TRBV10-3	.	TRBJ2-2	TRBD2	CATGARGLADTGELFF	TGTGCCACCGGGGCCCGGGGACTAGCGGACACCGGGGAGCTGTTTTTT
TRBV7-6	.	TRBJ2-3	TRBD2	CASSFGTSDTDTQYF	TGTGCCAGCAGCTTCGGGACTAGCGACACAGATACGCAGTATTTT
TRBV6-2/TRBV6-3	.	TRBJ2-7	TRBD2	CASSYSLIAGGPYEQYF	TGTGCCAGCAGTTACTCTTTGATAGCGGGAGGGCCGTACGAGCAGTACTTC